This TCR beta chain was obtained from a study of OX40 agonist ivuxolimab in advanced cancers. Study-level information: The diagnoses of dose-escalation patients were hepatocellular carcinoma, melanoma, renal cell or head and neck cancer. One hepatocellular carcinoma and a couple of cutaneous melanoma patients partially responded.

Germline V gene lookup returns CDR1 SEHNR and CDR2 FQNEAQ (reference sequence). The CDR3 spans 13 residues. Trimming stripped 3 bases from V and 5 bases from J, with 11 bases between. TCRdb keeps only in-frame clones here, not all; method: immunoSEQ multiplex PCR. The table shows about 100,000 clones, with more than 95% occurring only once. Autoimmune disease history or systemic immunosuppression excluded patients. Collection of blood occurred at baseline, at cycle 4 day 1, and at cycle 7 day 1. This clonotype originated in an adult with an advanced solid tumor such as melanoma, head and neck, liver or kidney cancer. The sample in question was CD4+ or CD8+ T cells sorted from blood, obtained in a trial of the OX40 agonist ivuxolimab. This chain links TRBV7-9 with TRBJ2-7; perhaps TRBD2 as D (5 bases). The CDR3 is CASSFPGNHEQYF. DNA of the CDR3: TGTGCCAGCAGCTTTCCCGGGAACCACGAGCAGTACTTC.